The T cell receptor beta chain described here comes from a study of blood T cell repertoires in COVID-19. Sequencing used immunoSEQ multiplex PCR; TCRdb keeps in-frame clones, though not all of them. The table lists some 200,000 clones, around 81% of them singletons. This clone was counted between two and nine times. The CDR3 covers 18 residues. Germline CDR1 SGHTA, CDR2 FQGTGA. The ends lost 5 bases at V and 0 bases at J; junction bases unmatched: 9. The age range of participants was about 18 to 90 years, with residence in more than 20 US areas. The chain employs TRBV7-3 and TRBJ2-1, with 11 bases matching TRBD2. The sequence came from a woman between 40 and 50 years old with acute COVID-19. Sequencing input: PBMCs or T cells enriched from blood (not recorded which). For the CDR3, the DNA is TGTGCCAGCAGCATCTCCGGGACTAGCGGCCGCTCCTACAATGAGCAGTTCTTC. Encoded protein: CASSISGTSGRSYNEQFF. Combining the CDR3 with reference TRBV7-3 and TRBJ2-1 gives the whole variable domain GAGVSQTPSNKVTEKGKYVELRCDPISGHTALYWYRQSLGQGPEFLIYFQGTGAADDSGLPNDRFFAVRPEGSVSTLKIQRTERGDSAVYLCASSISGTSGRSYNEQFFGPGTRLTVL.